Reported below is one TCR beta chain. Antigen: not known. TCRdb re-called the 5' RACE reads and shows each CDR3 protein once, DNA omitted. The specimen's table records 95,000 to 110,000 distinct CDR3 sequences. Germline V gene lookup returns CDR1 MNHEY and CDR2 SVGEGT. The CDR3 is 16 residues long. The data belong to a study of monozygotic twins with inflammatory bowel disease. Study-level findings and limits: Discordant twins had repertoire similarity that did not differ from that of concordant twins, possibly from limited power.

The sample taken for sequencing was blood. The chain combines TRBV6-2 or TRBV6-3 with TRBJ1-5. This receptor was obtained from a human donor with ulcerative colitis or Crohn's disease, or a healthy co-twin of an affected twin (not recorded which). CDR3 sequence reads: CASSYSIQTSNQPQHF.